This T cell receptor beta chain was sequenced for a study of blood T cell repertoires in COVID-19. Looking at the study overall: From T cells, B-cell-depleted T cells, or PBMCs came the material, which was cDNA or gDNA.

Assay: immunoSEQ multiplex PCR; the TCRdb copy retains only in-frame clones and omits some. The profile shows over 200,000 clones, roughly four fifths of them singletons. The V segment lost 7 bases and the J segment 4 bases; nucleotides outside the gene matches: 9. Germline CDR1 is MDHEN and CDR2 is SYDVKM. The CDR3 is made up of 14 amino acids. Individuals aged 18 to 89 years were recruited from 24 US areas. This clonotype was sampled from a man between 40 and 49 years old who had recovered from COVID-19. This sequence joins TRBV28 and TRBJ1-2; 7 positions agree with TRBD1. The sequencing sample was made of PBMCs or T cells enriched from blood (not recorded which). The CDR3 coding sequence is TGTGCCAGCACCTCCTCAGGGACAGCCTATGGCTACACCTTC. Protein product: CASTSSGTAYGYTF.